The 22 T cell receptor beta chains given below trace back to one sample, sequenced in a study of CD8 T cells in Susac syndrome. RNA was extracted with the RNeasy kit, and a quantity of roughly 0.45 to 1 ug was reverse transcribed using random hexamers. Each CDR3 protein gets one entry after TCRdb re-called the immunoSEQ multiplex PCR reads with MiXCR. Of more than 120,000 distinct CDR3 sequences in the sample, roughly 94% were seen once. Sequencing was performed on CD4+ T cells from PBMCs. These receptors came from a human donor in good health.

The chain is built from TRBV7-8 and TRBJ2-7; TRBD1 matches at 7 bases. CDR3 length: 15 residues. Losses at the gene ends were 4 bases for V and 3 bases for J; bases not matched to a gene: 9. Germline V gene sequence: CDR1 SGHVS, CDR2 FQNEAQ. CDR3 amino acids: CASSSGPGGHYEQYF. For the CDR3, the DNA is TGTGCCAGCAGCTCCGGGCCAGGGGGTCACTACGAGCAGTACTTC.

J is TRBJ2-5 and V is TRBV4-1; possibly TRBD1 or TRBD2 for D (6 bases each). The CDR3 sequence is 16 residues long. CDR1 is MGHRA, CDR2 YSYEKL, per germline. V lost 3 bases and J lost 4, with 18 bases in between. DNA of the CDR3: TGCGCCAGCAGCCACTCAGGGGCTAGCGTGGGAGAGACCCAGTACTTC. Residues: CASSHSGASVGETQYF.

Here the CDR3 DNA reads TGTGCCAGCAACTTCCCCGGGACAGGGAATCAGCCCCAGCATTTT. It specifies CASNFPGTGNQPQHF. The chain recombines TRBV28 with TRBJ1-5; TRBD1 matches 9 bases. Germline loops: CDR1 MDHEN, CDR2 SYDVKM. The CDR3 has 15 residues. With V trimmed by 7 bases and J by 4 bases, 8 bases remained unmatched.

This rearrangement joins TRBV30 to TRBJ1-5; no definite D call. CDR3 size: 14 residues. V lost 5 bases, J lost 2 bases, and 13 bases lay in between. The germline CDR1 and CDR2 sequences are GTSNPN and SVGIG (reference sequence). The CDR3, as DNA: TGTGCCTGGGGCTATGATTATGGCAATCAGCCCCAGCATTTT. It codes for CAWGYDYGNQPQHF.

The chain links TRBV6-6 to TRBJ1-2; 9 positions match TRBD1. V dropped 0 bases and J dropped 8; count of bases not matched to a gene: 7. Germline values: CDR1 MNHNY, CDR2 SVGAGI (reference sequence). The CDR3 extends over 15 amino acids. The CDR3 protein is CASSYSRQGEGGYTF. CDR3 sequence (DNA): TGTGCCAGCAGTTACTCCAGACAGGGGGAGGGCGGCTACACCTTC.

The J gene is TRBJ2-1, the V gene TRBV29-1; TRBD2 matches 10 bases. The germline V gene encodes CDR1 SQVTM and CDR2 ANQGSEA. J gave up 9 bases and V 6 bases, and 8 bases lay outside the gene matches. There are 13 residues in the CDR3. Here the CDR3 reads CSVGLAAGTEQFF. The CDR3, as DNA: TGCAGCGTCGGACTAGCGGCAGGTACTGAGCAGTTCTTC.

The rearrangement uses TRBV20-1 and TRBJ2-5; D call uncertain. The germline V gene encodes CDR1 DFQATT and CDR2 SNEGSKA (reference sequence). The CDR3 loop spans 13 amino acids. Deletions cut 5 bases from V and 2 bases from J, with 12 bases between. In DNA, the CDR3 is TGCAGTGCTTACTATGCCGGGCAAGAGACCCAGTACTTC. This gives the protein CSAYYAGQETQYF.

This chain uses TRBV2 with TRBJ2-2; possible D gene TRBD2, 5 bases. This CDR3 is built from 14 residues. Germline V lookup: CDR1 SNHLY, CDR2 FYNNEI. The V end was cut by 5 bases, the J end by 4 bases, with 11 bases between. The CDR3 is CASSPGLITGELFF. For the CDR3, the DNA is TGTGCCAGCAGTCCTGGACTGATCACCGGGGAGCTGTTTTTT.

The chain links TRBV29-1 to TRBJ2-1; D perhaps matches TRBD1 (5 bases). Germline assignment: CDR1 SQVTM and CDR2 ANQGSEA. The CDR3 has 14 amino acids. Between the trimmed V and J ends, which lost 7 bases and 3 bases, there was a span of 16 bases. As DNA, the CDR3 is TGCAGCGCCGAAGGTGCAGGGATCTACAATGAGCAGTTCTTC. Translated, it gives CSAEGAGIYNEQFF.

The rearrangement joins TRBV24-1 to TRBJ2-1, with 8 nucleotides matching TRBD2. The CDR3 consists of 15 residues. Germline V lookup: CDR1 KGHDR, CDR2 SFDVKD. The trim removed 4 bases at V and 9 bases at J, leaving 10 bases unmatched. The CDR3 DNA follows: TGTGCCACCAGTGAGGGGGGACTAGTTGGCGGTGAGCAGTTCTTC. This codes for CATSEGGLVGGEQFF.

J is TRBJ2-1 and V is TRBV2; D is uncertain. CDR3 size: 17 residues. Germline lookup yields CDR1 SNHLY and CDR2 FYNNEI. The germline V and J ends were trimmed by 6 bases and 2 bases, with 20 bases remaining between them. The CDR3 sequence: CASSRSRNGPPYNEQFF. CDR3 DNA sequence: TGTGCCAGCAGCCGGTCGAGGAATGGCCCCCCCTACAATGAGCAGTTCTTC.

The chain has TRBV3-1 and TRBJ2-7; 7 bases fit TRBD1. Germline lookup yields CDR1 LGHDT and CDR2 YNNKEL (reference sequence). The J segment lost 2 bases and the V segment lost 4 bases, leaving 8 bases of the junction unmatched. The CDR3 is 15 residues long. CDR3 sequence: CASSLGQSSTYEQYF. The CDR3 nucleotides read TGTGCCAGCAGCCTGGGACAGTCCTCTACCTACGAGCAGTACTTC.

V gene TRBV30 combines with J gene TRBJ1-2; D unresolved. V lost 1 base and J lost 8, with 8 bases in between. Per germline, CDR1 GTSNPN and CDR2 SVGIG (reference sequence). This CDR3 comprises 11 residues. The DNA of the CDR3 is TGTGCCTGGAGTGGAAGGGTCGGCTACACCTTC. Protein sequence: CAWSGRVGYTF. Drawing the rest from reference TRBV30 and TRBJ1-2, the complete variable domain is SQTIHQWPATLVQPVGSPLSLECTVEGTSNPNLYWYRQAAGRGLQLLFYSVGIGQISSEVPQNLSASRPQDRQFILSSKKLLLSDSGFYLCAWSGRVGYTFGSGTRLTVV.

This clonotype was observed a few times. The J gene is TRBJ2-7, the V gene TRBV19; 8 bases fit TRBD1. V gave up 6 bases and J gave up 2 bases; unmatched junction bases: 3. CDR3 size: 13 residues. Germline V gene sequence: CDR1 LNHDA, CDR2 SQIVND (reference sequence). The CDR3: CASRGQVAYEQYF. DNA of the CDR3: TGTGCCAGTAGGGGACAGGTTGCCTACGAGCAGTACTTC.

The chain is built from TRBV20-1 and TRBJ2-2, with D uncertain. The ends were cut back, 1 base at V and 2 bases at J, with 8 bases in the middle. CDR1 is DFQATT and CDR2 is SNEGSKA in the germline V gene (reference sequence). The CDR3 totals 14 residues. The CDR3 is CSARGQINTGELFF. CDR3 in DNA: TGCAGTGCTAGAGGGCAGATAAACACCGGGGAGCTGTTTTTT.

V is TRBV20-1 and J is TRBJ2-5, with D possibly being TRBD1 (5 bases). Per germline, CDR1 DFQATT and CDR2 SNEGSKA (reference sequence). This CDR3 is built from 11 residues. V lost 7 bases and J 3 bases, leaving 9 bases between the germline ends. CDR3 coding DNA: TGCAGTGGACAGCAGGAAGAGACCCAGTACTTC. As protein: CSGQQEETQYF.

This sequence joins TRBV10-3 and TRBJ1-5; D gene ambiguous. CDR3 size: 12 residues. Germline V gene sequence: CDR1 ENHRY, CDR2 SYGVKD. V shed 2 bases and J shed 7 bases, with 6 bases lying between them. Written as DNA, the CDR3 is TGTGCCATCAGTGAGCCCCTACAGCCCCAGCATTTT. Translating gives CAISEPLQPQHF.

The chain couples TRBV7-2 to TRBJ2-3; the D call may be TRBD1 or TRBD2 (6 bases each). The CDR3 consists of 15 residues. Germline loops: CDR1 SGHTA, CDR2 FQGNSA. V was cut by 5 bases and J by 1 base, with 13 bases left in between. CDR3 DNA sequence: TGTGCCAGCAGCCCCGGGGGCCCGGGCACAGATACGCAGTATTTT. As protein: CASSPGGPGTDTQYF.

V is TRBV9 and J is TRBJ1-2; D ambiguous. V lost 4 bases to trimming and J lost 6 bases, with 13 bases between them. The CDR3 has 13 amino acids. Germline CDR1 reads SGDLS; CDR2 reads YYNGEE. This chain's CDR3 is CASSPSTVDGYTF. In DNA form, the CDR3 reads TGTGCCAGCAGCCCCTCCACAGTGGATGGCTACACCTTC.

This rearrangement joins TRBV12-5 to TRBJ2-3; TRBD1 might be the D (5 bases). The CDR3 totals 12 residues. Trimming removed 7 bases from V and 6 bases from J, with 11 bases in between. Looked up from germline, CDR1 is LGHNT and CDR2 is FRNRAP. The CDR3 sequence is CASAQGADTQYF. The CDR3 coding sequence is TGTGCTAGTGCTCAAGGGGCGGATACGCAGTATTTT.

V gene TRBV7-2 combines with J gene TRBJ2-7; tentatively, D is TRBD2 (5 bases). CDR3 size: 12 residues. The V end was cut by 5 bases, the J end by 6 bases, with 11 bases between. CDR1 is SGHTA and CDR2 is FQGNSA in the germline V gene. In DNA, the CDR3 is TGTGCCAGCAGCCCTACTAGTGCCGAGCAGTACTTC. This gives the protein CASSPTSAEQYF.

This chain links TRBV9 with TRBJ2-1; 8 nucleotides match TRBD2. This CDR3 has 18 amino acids. The germline CDR1 and CDR2 sequences are SGDLS and YYNGEE. Trimming removed 0 bases from V and 9 bases from J; junction bases left unmatched: 17. Written as DNA, the CDR3 is TGTGCCAGCAGCGTAGGCCCCAGACTACAGCGGGAGATGGGTGAGCAGTTCTTC. This gives the protein CASSVGPRLQREMGEQFF.